The rows below give T cell receptor beta chains drawn from one sample of a study of a mutant IDH1 vaccine in newly diagnosed glioma. The protocol was immunoSEQ multiplex PCR, while the TCRdb copy is restricted to in-frame clones and leaves out a portion. The sample lists roughly 34,000 clones, around nine tenths seen once, with around 12% in the top ten. Their cognate antigens are unknown. The sequencing used PBMCs, collected from a glioma patient whose treatment included an IDH1 peptide vaccine. The receptors stem from a woman in her twenties or thirties with glioma. Each CDR3 is given with its conserved first and last residue. A D gene is named only where the DNA matches it firmly. Clone size, where shown, is once, few, many, or a class for clones that have expanded.

D gene | clone size | J gene | V gene | CDR3 DNA | CDR3 protein
- | once | TRBJ2-3 | TRBV5-6 | TGTGCCAGCAGCTGGGGGGTGCAGGGGGGGACAGATACGCAGTATTTT | CASSWGVQGGTDTQYF
TRBD1 | - | TRBJ1-1 | TRBV5-1 | TGCGCCAGCGGCAGGGGGCTTCAGAACACTGAAGCTTTCTTT | CASGRGLQNTEAFF
- | - | TRBJ2-2 | TRBV5-1 | TGCGCCAGCAGCCCAGCAACAAGGGGTCCTGACACCGGGGAGCTGTTTTTT | CASSPATRGPDTGELFF
- | - | TRBJ1-2 | TRBV29-1 | TGCAGCGTTGAAGACCGGGCCTCATACTATGGCTACACCTTC | CSVEDRASYYGYTF
- | - | TRBJ1-6 | TRBV5-4 | TGTGCCAGCAGCCCCGGGATTTCAGCTAATTCACCCCTCCACTTT | CASSPGISANSPLHF
- | - | TRBJ1-2 | TRBV5-1 | TGCGCCAGCAGCTTGTCCAGAAGGGGGTTTTATGGCTACACCTTC | CASSLSRRGFYGYTF
- | medium-sized | TRBJ1-1 | TRBV9 | TGTGCCAGCACGGAGAGGGGCCAAGTGGAAACTGAAGCTTTCTTT | CASTERGQVETEAFF
- | - | TRBJ1-3 | TRBV13 | TGTGCCAGCAGCTTAGGGGCGGGGGAGGCTGGAAACACCATATATTTT | CASSLGAGEAGNTIYF
TRBD2 | - | TRBJ2-5 | TRBV9 | TGTGCCAGCAGCGTGGGGCTAGCGGGATTATCGTCGGCAGAGACCCAGTACTTC | CASSVGLAGLSSAETQYF
- | medium-sized | TRBJ1-1 | TRBV5-1 | TGCGCCAGCAGCTTGGAATATTCACGCACTGAAGCTTTCTTT | CASSLEYSRTEAFF
- | - | TRBJ1-1 | TRBV7-9 | TGTGCCAGCAGCCTTGGAGGTGTGAACACTGAAGCTTTCTTT | CASSLGGVNTEAFF
TRBD1 | once | TRBJ1-2 | TRBV6-6 | TGTGCCAGCAGTTACTCTCTGGCAGGGGGCAATGGCTACACCTTC | CASSYSLAGGNGYTF
TRBD1 | - | TRBJ1-6 | TRBV6-5 | TGTGCCAGCAGTTACATACAGGGGTTTATTAATTCACCCCTCCACTTT | CASSYIQGFINSPLHF
TRBD1 | - | TRBJ2-7 | TRBV7-2 | TGTGCCAGCAGCTTGACAGGGGTAGACGAGCAGTACTTC | CASSLTGVDEQYF
TRBD1 | medium-sized | TRBJ1-5 | TRBV6-1 | TGTGCCAGCAGAAAAACGGGACAGCTTAATCAGCCCCAGCATTTT | CASRKTGQLNQPQHF
TRBD1 | - | TRBJ1-5 | TRBV5-5 | TGTGCCAGCAGCAGGGGGTCCGGGACAGATAGCAATCAGCCCCAGCATTTT | CASSRGSGTDSNQPQHF
TRBD2 | - | TRBJ2-7 | TRBV5-5 | TGTGCCAGCAGCCTCCCCTGGGTTGGGACTAGCATCTCCTACGAGCAGTACTTC | CASSLPWVGTSISYEQYF
- | - | TRBJ1-1 | TRBV6-5 | TGTGCCAGCAGTTACTCAGGGAAGGCTTTCTTT | CASSYSGKAFF